The 4 T cell receptor beta chains below all came from one sample that was sequenced in a study of Ad26.COV2.S vaccination and SARS-CoV-2 variants. Profiling relied on immunoSEQ multiplex PCR, and the TCRdb table lists in-frame clones only, not all of them. The table shows roughly 380,000 clones, with roughly 85% occurring only once. Treatment: some 19 received Ad26.COV2.S at low or high dose, single or two shots; a few received placebo; per-sample allocation not given. Sampling was performed 63 days after the first vaccine or placebo injection. This sample comprised peripheral blood, obtained in a trial of Ad26.COV2.S vaccine versus placebo. The receptors stem from a person aged 18 to 59 who received the Ad26.COV2.S COVID-19 vaccine or a placebo.

The CDR3 region has the DNA TGTGCCAGCAGTTTCGAGCGGGTGGAGCAGTTCTTC. Its translation: CASSFERVEQFF. The chain links TRBV12-3 or TRBV12-4 to TRBJ2-1; D is possibly TRBD2 (6 bases). V was pared by 3 bases and J by 10 bases, with 10 bases between. The CDR3 length is 12 residues.

This clone was counted once. The chain couples TRBV6-1 to TRBJ1-1; D is ambiguous. Deletions cut 0 bases from V and 2 bases from J, with 13 bases between. CDR1 MNHNS and CDR2 SASEGT come from the germline V gene. CDR3 length: 16 amino acids. In DNA form, the CDR3 reads TGTGCCAGCAGTGAAGCGCGGTGGGAAATAAACACTGAAGCTTTCTTT. Its protein product is CASSEARWEINTEAFF.

The V and J genes are TRBV12-5 and TRBJ1-3, with D possibly TRBD1 on 5 matching bases. This CDR3 contains 14 residues. The V gene lost 2 bases and the J gene lost 0 bases, with 5 bases spanning the gap. The germline V gene has CDR1 LGHNT and CDR2 FRNRAP. CDR3 sequence reads: CASGLTGSGNTIYF. CDR3 sequence (DNA): TGTGCTAGTGGTTTGACAGGCTCTGGAAACACCATATATTTT.

The chain employs TRBV7-9 and TRBJ1-5; D is unresolved. V lost 5 bases to trimming and J lost 2 bases, with 10 bases between them. Germline CDR1 and CDR2: SEHNR and FQNEAQ (reference sequence). CDR3 length: 14 residues. In DNA, the CDR3 is TGTGCCAGCAGCCGGACCGCCGGCAATCAGCCCCAGCATTTT. Its protein product is CASSRTAGNQPQHF.